This T cell receptor (beta chain) emerged from a study of blood T cell repertoires in COVID-19. Data came from immunoSEQ multiplex PCR; TCRdb stores just in-frame clones and leaves some out. Of about 210,000 clones in the sample, around 89% were seen once. Trimming removed 5 bases from V and 4 bases from J, with 11 bases in between. This CDR3 spans 13 amino acids. The sample comprised peripheral blood. This receptor was obtained from a woman in her thirties or forties with acute or convalescent COVID-19. The chain recombines TRBV12-3 or TRBV12-4 with TRBJ1-2, with a weak D call TRBD1 (5 bases). The CDR3, as DNA: TGTGCCAGCAGTCCGACAGTAGGCTATGGCTACACCTTC. This sequence encodes CASSPTVGYGYTF.